The clone carrying this T cell receptor (beta chain) was observed many times. What it binds is not known. V gave up 3 bases and J gave up 4 bases; unmatched junction bases: 5. In germline, CDR1 is DFQATT, CDR2 SNEGSKA (reference sequence). The length of the CDR3 is 14 residues. One entry per CDR3 protein results from TCRdb running MiXCR on the RT-PCR reads. The sample lists a few hundred thousand distinct CDR3 sequences, less than 7.5% seen once, with roughly 14% in the top ten. The entry originates in a study of response to subunit inactivated influenza vaccine. General study results and limits: Each seasonal influenza vaccination, the authors suggested, recruits few new T cells.

Sequenced material: PBMCs from blood, taken less than 30 months after vaccination. J is TRBJ1-2 and V is TRBV20-1, with 10 positions matching TRBD1. This TCR was sampled from a man between 45 and 75 years old who received an inactivated influenza vaccine. The CDR3 coding sequence is TGCAGTGCTAGCGGACAGGGGGTCTCCTATGGCTACACCTTC. It codes for CSASGQGVSYGYTF.